This T cell receptor (beta chain) stems from a study of T cells after yellow fever vaccination. On the study more broadly: Researchers used SMART-Seq v4 Ultra Low Input to prepare fractions that had low cell numbers.

Worth noting for this clonotype: Its antigen is as yet unknown.

Study outcomes and limitations: The secondary response peaked faster, at day 5 versus 15, but was weaker. Post-booster repertoires contained most primary-vaccination clones again (96% CD4, over 70% CD8).

The germline V gene encodes CDR1 MGHRA and CDR2 YSYEKL. V shed 1 base, J shed 4 bases, and the junction held 5 bases outside the gene matches. The CDR3 is made up of 15 amino acids. One entry per CDR3 protein, called by TCRdb with MiXCR from the 5' RACE reads. This table has 450,000 to 550,000 distinct CDR3 sequences, around a fifth appearing once. This chain uses TRBV4-1 with TRBJ2-5; TRBD2 matches at 8 bases. This TCR came from a man younger than 35 who received the YFV17D yellow fever vaccine. Specimen: PBMCs, collected roughly 20 days after the first yellow fever vaccination. The CDR3 here is CASSQVSAGVETQYF. CDR3 bases: TGCGCCAGCAGCCAAGTTTCAGCGGGGGTAGAGACCCAGTACTTC.